The rows below give T cell receptor beta chains drawn from one sample of a study of tumor-infiltrating lymphocytes in primary liver carcinoma. MiXCR was run by TCRdb on the multiplex PCR reads, yielding one entry per CDR3 protein. Of 95,000 to 100,000 distinct CDR3 sequences listed, around 73% were seen once; the top ten hold 12%. Sequencing was performed on liver tumor tissue from sampling region 2. The source of these receptors is a woman aged 55-69 years with primary liver carcinoma and hepatitis B virus infection. Both conserved end residues are part of each CDR3. A D gene is named only where the DNA matches it firmly. Clone size is shown for a subset of rows, as once, few, many or a class of expanded clone.

TRBJ2-7,NA,TRBV28,many,CASRASDRAYEQYF,TGTGCCAGCAGGGCCTCGGACAGAGCCTACGAGCAGTACTTC
TRBJ2-7,NA,TRBV6-1,once,CASSDSLKGAERCYDQYF,TGTGCCAGCAGTGATAGCCTGAAGGGAGCGGAGAGGTGCTACGACCAGTACTTC
TRBJ2-7,NA,TRBV12-3/TRBV12-4,once,CASSFCGDTEQYF,TGTGCCAGCAGTTTTTGTGGGGACACCGAGCAATACTTC
TRBJ2-3,NA,TRBV6-2/TRBV6-3,many,CASSYRDLQASFTDTQYF,TGTGCCAGCAGTTACCGGGACTTACAAGCGTCCTTCACAGATACGCAGTATTTT
TRBJ2-3,NA,TRBV29-1,NA,CSVGSALEPQYF,TGCAGCGTGGGTAGCGCACTGGAGCCCCAGTATTTT
TRBJ2-3,NA,TRBV11-2,NA,CAFGDPDTHNF,TGTGCCTTCGGGGATCCAGATACCCATAATTTT
TRBJ2-5,NA,TRBV5-4,NA,CAISLGAPGGEAQYF,TGTGCCATCAGCCTGGGAGCCCCCGGCGGGGAGGCCCAGTACTTC
TRBJ1-3,NA,TRBV6-5,many,CASSYSLQVAVGNTIYF,TGTGCCAGCAGTTACTCGCTGCAGGTAGCAGTTGGAAACACCATATATTTT
TRBJ2-3,NA,TRBV12-3/TRBV12-4,many,CASRERGGNTDTQYF,TGTGCCAGCAGGGAGAGGGGGGGCAACACAGATACGCAGTATTTT
TRBJ2-3,NA,TRBV5-4,NA,CASSWTRGRTDTQYF,TGTGCCAGCAGCTGGACTAGGGGGAGAACAGATACACAGTATTTT
TRBJ1-5,NA,TRBV6-1,many,CASSEAPEYSNQPQHF,TGTGCCAGCAGTGAAGCACCAGAATATAGCAATCAGCCCCAGCATTTT
TRBJ2-1,TRBD2,TRBV5-1,many,CASNVGLAGVHEQFF,TGCGCCAGCAATGTGGGACTAGCGGGAGTCCATGAGCAGTTCTTC
TRBJ2-7,NA,TRBV6-1,once,CASNVLAASYKQYF,TGTGCCAGCAACGTACTGGCGGCCTCCTACAAGCAGTACTTC
TRBJ2-5,TRBD2,TRBV12-3/TRBV12-4,once,CASSQWEGRGAQYF,TGTGCCAGCAGTCAATGGGAGGGCCGGGGAGCCCAGTACTTC
TRBJ1-5,NA,TRBV11-2,NA,CASSLDPGTNWPQHF,TGTGCCAGCAGCCTCGACCCCGGGACGAATTGGCCCCAGCATTTT
TRBJ2-1,NA,TRBV29-1,once,CSVKGTSAHNEQFF,TGCAGCGTTAAAGGGACCAGCGCGCACAATGAGCAGTTCTTC
TRBJ1-3,NA,TRBV29-1,NA,CSVGHGNTIYF,TGCAGCGTCGGCCATGGAAACACCATATATTTT
TRBJ2-3,TRBD1,TRBV4-1,many,CASSQDPYRGRADTQYF,TGCGCCAGCAGCCAAGATCCCTACAGGGGGCGAGCGGATACGCAGTATTTT
TRBJ2-1,NA,TRBV11-2,medium-sized,CASSLQRSSYNEQFF,TGTGCCAGCAGCCTGCAGCGGAGCTCCTACAATGAGCAGTTCTTC
TRBJ2-7,TRBD1,TRBV5-6,NA,CTSSLVDRNTYEQYF,TGTACAAGCAGCTTGGTGGACAGGAATACTTACGAGCAGTACTTC
TRBJ2-7,TRBD1,TRBV29-1,NA,CSVEDVEGTGFYEQYF,TGCAGCGTTGAAGATGTGGAAGGGACAGGATTCTACGAGCAGTACTTC
TRBJ1-6,NA,TRBV29-1,NA,CSVAVRASNNSPLHF,TGCAGCGTTGCGGTAAGGGCGTCAAATAATTCACCCCTCCACTTT
TRBJ2-2,TRBD1,TRBV4-1,once,CASSLTGHRGTRELFF,TGCGCCAGCAGCCTGACCGGACACAGGGGAACCAGGGAGCTGTTTTTT
TRBJ2-5,TRBD1,TRBV28,NA,CASSFRIGGIETQYF,TGTGCCAGCAGTTTTCGGATAGGGGGCATAGAGACCCAGTACTTC
TRBJ2-3,NA,TRBV4-1,NA,CATSYYRRDRDTRYF,TGCGCCACCAGCTACTATCGGAGGGACAGAGATACGCGGTATTTT
TRBJ2-5,TRBD1,TRBV5-1,many,CASSSGDRDGETQYF,TGCGCCAGCAGCTCAGGGGACAGGGATGGAGAGACCCAGTACTTC
TRBJ2-7,TRBD1,TRBV20-1,NA,CSAFTGQGYEQYF,TGCAGTGCTTTTACGGGACAGGGCTACGAGCAGTACTTC
TRBJ1-2,NA,TRBV12-5,NA,CARGLQGYGYAF,TGTGCTAGGGGTCTACAGGGCTATGGCTACGCCTTC
TRBJ2-5,TRBD1,TRBV5-4,NA,CASSPGQTSSGETQYF,TGTGCCAGCAGCCCGGGACAGACATCTTCAGGGGAGACCCAGTACTTC
TRBJ1-4,NA,TRBV12-3/TRBV12-4,NA,CASSLVPLQATEKLFF,TGTGCCAGCAGTTTGGTACCACTACAGGCTACTGAAAAATTGTTTTTT